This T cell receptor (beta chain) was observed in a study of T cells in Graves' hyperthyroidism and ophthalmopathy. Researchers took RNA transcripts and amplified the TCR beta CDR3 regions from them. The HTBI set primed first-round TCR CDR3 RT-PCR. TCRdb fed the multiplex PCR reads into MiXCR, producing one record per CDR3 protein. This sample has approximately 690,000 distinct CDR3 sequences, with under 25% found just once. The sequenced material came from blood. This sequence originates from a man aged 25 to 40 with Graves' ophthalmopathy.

CDR3 in amino acids: CATSRGLDRLNTEAFF. In DNA form, the CDR3 reads TGTGCCACCAGCAGAGGCCTGGACAGATTGAACACTGAAGCTTTCTTT. The chain couples TRBV15 to TRBJ1-1; D possibly corresponds to TRBD1 (6 bases). V was shortened by 1 base and J by 0 bases, with 12 bases between the two germline ends. This CDR3 has 16 residues. Looked up from germline, CDR1 is LNHNV and CDR2 is YYDKDF (reference sequence). The whole variable domain, remainder taken from reference TRBV15 and TRBJ1-1, is DAMVIQNPRYQVTQFGKPVTLSCSQTLNHNVMYWYQQKSSQAPKLLFHYYDKDFNNEADTPDNFQSRRPNTSFCFLDIRSPGLGDTAMYLCATSRGLDRLNTEAFFGQGTRLTVV.